The 5 T cell receptor beta chains below were found in one sample sequenced in a study of T cell responses to AZD1222 COVID-19 vaccine. Sequencing was performed with immunoSEQ multiplex PCR; in TCRdb, only in-frame clones are kept and a portion is missing. The table shows fewer than 90,000 clones, with roughly 84% occurring only once. This sample comprised peripheral blood, obtained 28 days after the second AZD1222 dose. The receptor source for this set is an adult who received the AZD1222 COVID-19 vaccine.

This chain uses TRBV19 with TRBJ1-5; D remains ambiguous. Trimming took 2 bases from V and 0 from J, leaving 8 bases between them. CDR3 length: 15 residues. Germline CDR1 is LNHDA and CDR2 is SQIVND (reference sequence). Here the CDR3 reads CASSIQPYSNQPQHF. The CDR3 bases are TGTGCCAGTAGTATACAGCCCTATAGCAATCAGCCCCAGCATTTT.

This chain links TRBV6-5 with TRBJ2-7, with a tentative D call TRBD1 (6 bases). V lost 8 bases and J lost 0, with 11 bases in between. Germline assignment: CDR1 MNHEY and CDR2 SVGAGI. The CDR3 length is 13 residues. The CDR3 reads CASALTGSYEQYF. The DNA for the CDR3 is TGTGCCAGCGCCTTGACAGGCTCCTACGAGCAGTACTTC.

This chain links TRBV25-1 with TRBJ2-6; possible D gene TRBD2, 6 bases. CDR1 and CDR2 (germline): MGHDK, SYGVNS. The CDR3 loop spans 17 amino acids. Trimming removed 2 bases at V and 0 bases at J, with 11 bases between. The CDR3 reads CASSERRAVSGANVLTF. The CDR3 DNA follows: TGTGCCAGCAGTGAAAGGAGGGCAGTCTCTGGGGCCAACGTCCTGACTTTC.

The chain links TRBV19 to TRBJ1-1, with a tentative D call TRBD1 (5 bases). Germline V lookup: CDR1 LNHDA, CDR2 SQIVND (reference sequence). V lost 7 bases, J lost 6 bases, and 15 bases lay in between. The CDR3 has 13 amino acids. CDR3 region: CASIRSQGPEAFF. CDR3 DNA: TGTGCCAGTATCCGAAGTCAGGGCCCTGAAGCTTTCTTT.

The chain is built from TRBV27 and TRBJ2-3; 9 bases line up with TRBD2. Germline V gene data show CDR1 as MNHEY and CDR2 as SMNVEV (reference sequence). The CDR3 contains 17 residues. Unmatched junction bases numbered 10, after V lost 5 bases and J lost 1 base. CDR3 nucleotides: TGTGCCAGCAGTATTCATAGCGGGAGAAGGGGCACAGATACGCAGTATTTT. Translating it yields CASSIHSGRRGTDTQYF.